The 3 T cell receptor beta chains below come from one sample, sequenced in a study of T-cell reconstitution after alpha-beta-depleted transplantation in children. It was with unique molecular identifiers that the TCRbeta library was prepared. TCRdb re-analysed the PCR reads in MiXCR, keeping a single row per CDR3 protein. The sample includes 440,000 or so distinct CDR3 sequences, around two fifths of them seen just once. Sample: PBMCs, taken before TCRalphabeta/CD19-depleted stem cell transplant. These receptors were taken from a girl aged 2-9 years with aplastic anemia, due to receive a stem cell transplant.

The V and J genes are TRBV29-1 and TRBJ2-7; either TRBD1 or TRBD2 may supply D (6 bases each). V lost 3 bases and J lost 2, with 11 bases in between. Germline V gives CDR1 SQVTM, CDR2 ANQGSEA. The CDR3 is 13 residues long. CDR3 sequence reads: CSVETGGAYEQYF. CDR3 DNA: TGCAGCGTTGAGACAGGCGGGGCCTACGAGCAGTACTTC.

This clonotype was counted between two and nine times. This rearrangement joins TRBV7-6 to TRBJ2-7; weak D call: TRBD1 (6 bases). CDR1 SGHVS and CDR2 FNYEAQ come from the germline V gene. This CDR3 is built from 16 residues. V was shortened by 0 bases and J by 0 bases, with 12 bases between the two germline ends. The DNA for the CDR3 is TGTGCCAGCAGCTTAGCGCCGGGACAAATCTCCTACGAGCAGTACTTC. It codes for CASSLAPGQISYEQYF.

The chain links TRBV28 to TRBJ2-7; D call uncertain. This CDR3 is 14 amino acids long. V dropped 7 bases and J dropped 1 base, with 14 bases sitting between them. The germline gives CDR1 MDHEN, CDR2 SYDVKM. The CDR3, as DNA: TGTGCCAGCATGGAGACTGGGATTTCCTACGAGCAGTACTTC. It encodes CASMETGISYEQYF.